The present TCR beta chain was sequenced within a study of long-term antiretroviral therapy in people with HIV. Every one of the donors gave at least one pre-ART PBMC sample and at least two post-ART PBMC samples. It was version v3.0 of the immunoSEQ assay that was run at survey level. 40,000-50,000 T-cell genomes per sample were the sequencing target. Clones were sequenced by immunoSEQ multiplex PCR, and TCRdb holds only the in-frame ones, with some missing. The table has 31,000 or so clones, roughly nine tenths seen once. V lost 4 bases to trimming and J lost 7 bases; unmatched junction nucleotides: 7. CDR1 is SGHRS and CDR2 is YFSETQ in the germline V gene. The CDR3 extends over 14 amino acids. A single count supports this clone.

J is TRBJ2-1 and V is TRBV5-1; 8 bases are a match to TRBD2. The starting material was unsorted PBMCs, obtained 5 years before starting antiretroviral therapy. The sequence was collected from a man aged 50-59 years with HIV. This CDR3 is CASSRPGGINEQFF. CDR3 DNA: TGCGCCAGCAGCCGGCCGGGGGGGATAAATGAGCAGTTCTTC.